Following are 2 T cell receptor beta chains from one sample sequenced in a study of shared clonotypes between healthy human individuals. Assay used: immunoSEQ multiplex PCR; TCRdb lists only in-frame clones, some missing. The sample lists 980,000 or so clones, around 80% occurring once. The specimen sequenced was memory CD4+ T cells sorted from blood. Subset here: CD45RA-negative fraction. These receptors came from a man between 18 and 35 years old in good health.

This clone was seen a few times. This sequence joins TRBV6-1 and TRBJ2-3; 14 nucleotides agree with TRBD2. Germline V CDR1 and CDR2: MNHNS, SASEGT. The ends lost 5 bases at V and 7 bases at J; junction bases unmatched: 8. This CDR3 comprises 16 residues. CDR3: CASSKGLAGGWYTQYF. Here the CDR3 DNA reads TGTGCCAGCAGTAAAGGACTAGCGGGAGGATGGTATACGCAGTATTTT.

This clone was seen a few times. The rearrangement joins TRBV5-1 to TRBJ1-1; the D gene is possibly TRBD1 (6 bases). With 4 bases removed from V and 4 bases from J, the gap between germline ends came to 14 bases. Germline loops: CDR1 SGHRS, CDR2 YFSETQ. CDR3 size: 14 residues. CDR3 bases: TGCGCCAGCAGCGCGAGCGGGACAATCACTGAAGCTTTCTTT. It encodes CASSASGTITEAFF.